This T cell receptor (beta chain) originates from a study of cytomegalovirus exposure and HLA in healthy donors. Concerning this clone itself: Its target is not known.

Germline loops: CDR1 SGHRS, CDR2 YFSETQ. The CDR3 has 13 residues. V was cut by 0 bases and J by 7 bases, with 8 bases left in between. Overall study findings and caveats: Among the sequence variants, a highly shared cluster was likely an artifact of sequencing.

Primers for the PCR totalled 60 Vbeta and 13 Jbeta. Sequencing was performed with immunoSEQ multiplex PCR; in TCRdb, only in-frame clones are kept and a portion is missing. The sample gives approximately 79,000 clones, around 77% of which show up once; around a fifth is in the top ten. The chain couples TRBV5-1 to TRBJ2-4, with D possibly TRBD2 on 6 matching bases. The TCR was taken from a woman in her 40s in good health and CMV-seropositive. Sequenced material: PBMCs. The CDR3 nucleotides read TGCGCCAGCAGCTTGGAACGGGGGAACATTCAGTACTTC. It is translated as CASSLERGNIQYF.